This passage covers 30 T cell receptor beta chains from one sample sequenced in a study of T cell changes during pregnancy in multiple sclerosis. Sequencing was performed with immunoSEQ multiplex PCR; in TCRdb, only in-frame clones are kept and a portion is missing. Among 45,000 to 55,000 clones listed, nearly 95% were seen once. The sample consisted of peripheral blood, taken after pregnancy. These receptors were obtained from a female donor with multiple sclerosis, enrolled in a pregnancy study.

V usage is TRBV7-9 and J usage is TRBJ2-3; D possibly corresponds to TRBD1 (6 bases). Germline lookup yields CDR1 SEHNR and CDR2 FQNEAQ (reference sequence). V lost 5 bases, J lost 3 bases, and 24 bases lay in between. This CDR3 has 18 amino acids. In DNA form, the CDR3 reads TGTGCCAGCAGCCTGGGTGGGTTTTCTGGGGGCAGGACAGATACGCAGTATTTT. Its protein product is CASSLGGFSGGRTDTQYF. Variable domain in full (rest from reference TRBV7-9 and TRBJ2-3): DTGVSQNPRHKITKRGQNVTFRCDPISEHNRLYWYRQTLGQGPEFLTYFQNEAQLEKSRLLSDRFSAERPKGSFSTLEIQRTEQGDSAMYLCASSLGGFSGGRTDTQYFGPGTRLTVL.

The CDR3 is CASSYSPGQGYGYTF. The CDR3 DNA follows: TGTGCCAGCAGTTACTCACCGGGACAGGGCTATGGCTACACCTTC. The chain carries TRBV6-5 and TRBJ1-2; 9 nucleotides line up with TRBD1. Germline V gene lookup returns CDR1 MNHEY and CDR2 SVGAGI. This CDR3 comprises 15 residues. The J segment lost 4 bases and the V segment lost 0 bases, leaving 3 bases of the junction unmatched.

This clone occurred once. The chain links TRBV7-8 to TRBJ2-2; 9 bases fit TRBD1. The CDR3 sequence is 14 residues long. J gave up 7 bases and V 1 base, and 1 base lay outside the gene matches. Looked up from germline, CDR1 is SGHVS and CDR2 is FQNEAQ. CDR3 in amino acids: CASSLDRGRGELFF. The CDR3 DNA is TGTGCCAGCAGCTTAGACAGGGGGCGCGGGGAGCTGTTTTTT.

To note about this clone: At the DNA level, this CDR3 is encoded by other sequences in the same sample as well. The chain couples TRBV6-4 to TRBJ2-6; D not resolved. CDR1 MRHNA and CDR2 SNTAGT come from the germline V gene. CDR3 size: 16 residues. V lost 0 bases and J lost 0, with 6 bases in between. CDR3 sequence reads: CASSDSSGSGANVLTF. Written as DNA, the CDR3 is TGTGCCAGCAGTGACTCTAGTGGCTCTGGGGCCAACGTCCTGACTTTC.

V gene TRBV6-4 combines with J gene TRBJ2-4, with a tentative D call TRBD2 (6 bases). V gave up 6 bases and J gave up 8 bases, with 14 bases separating them. The germline V gene has CDR1 MRHNA and CDR2 SNTAGT. This CDR3 is built from 13 residues. The CDR3 DNA follows: TGTGCCAGCAGCCTCAACTGGGGGGACATTCAGTACTTC. Translation: CASSLNWGDIQYF.

The chain is built from TRBV5-1 and TRBJ1-4; no clear D gene. V dropped 4 bases and J dropped 4 bases, with 17 bases sitting between them. Per the germline V gene, CDR1 is SGHRS and CDR2 is YFSETQ. This CDR3 has 16 amino acids. The CDR3, as DNA: TGCGCCAGCAGCCGCCAGAACCGGGGTTATAATGAAAAACTGTTTTTT. Translated, it gives CASSRQNRGYNEKLFF.

V gene TRBV18 combines with J gene TRBJ1-1; 8 nucleotides match TRBD1. With 5 bases clipped from V and 5 bases from J, the junction kept 4 bases outside the gene matches. Per the germline V gene, CDR1 is KGHSH and CDR2 is LQKENI. The CDR3 is 13 residues long. CDR3 in amino acids: CASSEQGGTEAFF. The CDR3 region has the DNA TGTGCCAGCTCAGAACAGGGGGGTACTGAAGCTTTCTTT.

This chain joins TRBV6-5 and TRBJ1-1; no firm D call. The germline V gene has CDR1 MNHEY and CDR2 SVGAGI. The CDR3 runs to 13 residues. The germline V and J ends were trimmed by 8 bases and 1 base, with 11 bases remaining between them. The CDR3 bases are TGTGCCAGCCTGAGGCAAGAGAACACTGAAGCTTTCTTT. This codes for CASLRQENTEAFF.

The gene calls are TRBV15 and TRBJ2-7; unclear D gene. CDR3 size: 14 residues. CDR1 is LNHNV and CDR2 is YYDKDF in the germline V gene (reference sequence). Trimming took off 2 bases at V and 5 bases at J, with 13 bases between the two ends. CDR3 loop: CATSRSPGPHEQYF. The CDR3 nucleotides are TGTGCCACCAGCAGATCCCCAGGTCCCCACGAGCAGTACTTC.

The chain uses TRBV28 and TRBJ2-5, with TRBD1 matching over 8 bases. There are 15 residues in the CDR3. Germline loops: CDR1 MDHEN, CDR2 SYDVKM. After removal of 4 bases from V and 4 bases from J, the junction contained 8 bases not matched to a gene. CDR3 sequence reads: CASSSSGTGGETQYF. CDR3 DNA sequence: TGTGCCAGCAGTTCCTCCGGGACAGGAGGAGAGACCCAGTACTTC. The entire variable domain, with the rest obtained from reference TRBV28 and TRBJ2-5, is as follows: DVKVTQSSRYLVKRTGEKVFLECVQDMDHENMFWYRQDPGLGLRLIYFSYDVKMKEKGDIPEGYSVSREKKERFSLILESASTNQTSMYLCASSSSGTGGETQYFGPGTRLLVL.

A remark on this clone: An end of the junction does not agree with germline; a read error may underlie this. J is TRBJ1-5 and V is TRBV19; D is ambiguous. The CDR3 runs 14 residues. Germline lookup yields CDR1 LNHDA and CDR2 SQIVND (reference sequence). CDR3 protein: CASSRSGRNQPQHF. The CDR3 DNA sequence: TGTGCCAGCAGTAGGTCTGGGAGGAATCAGCCCCAGCATTTT.

CDR3 bases: TGTGCCAGCAGCCTCCAGGGCTGGGGGGGGTTCTACGAGCAGTACTTC. Protein product: CASSLQGWGGFYEQYF. V usage is TRBV11-2 and J usage is TRBJ2-7; 7 bases fit TRBD2. Germline V gene sequence: CDR1 SGHAT, CDR2 FQNNGV. The CDR3 spans 16 residues. Trimming removed 5 bases from V and 3 bases from J; junction bases left unmatched: 13.

This chain connects TRBV30 to TRBJ1-4; 7 bases map to TRBD1. Germline V CDR1 and CDR2: GTSNPN, SVGIG (reference sequence). The CDR3 loop spans 13 amino acids. V gave up 2 bases and J gave up 11 bases; unmatched junction bases: 8. The CDR3 protein is CAWSPGTEGKLFF. CDR3 in DNA: TGTGCCTGGAGTCCCGGGACAGAGGGGAAACTGTTTTTT.

This chain links TRBV18 with TRBJ2-1; D is perhaps TRBD2 (7 bases). Germline V gene sequence: CDR1 KGHSH, CDR2 LQKENI. This CDR3 contains 15 residues. V was cut by 2 bases and J by 6 bases, with 14 bases left in between. DNA for the CDR3: TGTGCCAGCTCACCAGGCGGGGGCCAAACCAATGAGCAGTTCTTC. It is translated as CASSPGGGQTNEQFF. Supplemented by reference TRBV18 and TRBJ2-1, the full variable domain reads NAGVMQNPRHLVRRRGQEARLRCSPMKGHSHVYWYRQLPEEGLKFMVYLQKENIIDESGMPKERFSAEFPKEGPSILRIQQVVRGDSAAYFCASSPGGGQTNEQFFGPGTRLTVL.

V usage is TRBV27 and J usage is TRBJ1-1, with D tentatively TRBD1 (5 bases). The CDR3 runs 15 residues. Per the germline V gene, CDR1 is MNHEY and CDR2 is SMNVEV (reference sequence). V lost 4 bases and J lost 1, with 13 bases in between. CDR3 bases: TGTGCCAGCAGTTGGGGCAGGGTTGCGAACACTGAAGCTTTCTTT. Protein sequence: CASSWGRVANTEAFF.

The rearrangement uses TRBV15 and TRBJ2-5; D possibly corresponds to TRBD1 (6 bases). This CDR3 contains 17 residues. In germline, CDR1 is LNHNV, CDR2 YYDKDF (reference sequence). Trimming shortened V by 3 bases and J by 1 base, and 18 bases separated the two germline ends. CDR3 loop: CATSSNPANRAQETQYF. CDR3 in DNA: TGTGCCACCAGCAGCAATCCCGCAAACAGGGCCCAAGAGACCCAGTACTTC.

The gene calls are TRBV7-9 and TRBJ1-1, with TRBD1 matching 7 bases. This CDR3 contains 15 residues. The V and J ends lost 5 bases and 4 bases, in that order; junction bases with no gene match: 10. Germline V gene lookup returns CDR1 SEHNR and CDR2 FQNEAQ (reference sequence). The CDR3 bases are TGTGCCAGCAGCCGAGCGACAGGGAGTTTCACTGAAGCTTTCTTT. Translating it yields CASSRATGSFTEAFF.

The rearrangement uses TRBV5-6 and TRBJ1-5; D unclear. V dropped 0 bases and J dropped 9 bases, with 7 bases sitting between them. This CDR3 has 12 amino acids. The germline CDR1 and CDR2 sequences are SGHDT and YYEEEE. The CDR3 DNA reads TGTGCCAGCAGCTTGGCGGGTGGGCCCCAGCATTTT. Its protein product is CASSLAGGPQHF.

This clone was counted once. The rearrangement uses TRBV7-3 and TRBJ1-2; 11 positions match TRBD1. The length of the CDR3 is 17 residues. Germline V gene sequence: CDR1 SGHTA, CDR2 FQGTGA. V lost 3 bases, J lost 7 bases, and 13 bases stayed unmatched. The CDR3 nucleotides are TGTGCCAGCAGCTTCGGTCCGCCCGGACAGGGGGCCGCTGGCTACACCTTC. This encodes CASSFGPPGQGAAGYTF.

The V and J genes are TRBV5-1 and TRBJ1-1; 7 bases align to TRBD1. Germline V lookup: CDR1 SGHRS, CDR2 YFSETQ. V was pared by 4 bases and J by 1 base, with 4 bases of the junction left unmatched. This CDR3 has 14 amino acids. The CDR3 DNA reads TGCGCCAGCAGCCTCCGGACAGGGAACACTGAAGCTTTCTTT. The encoded protein is CASSLRTGNTEAFF.

The chain links TRBV6-5 to TRBJ2-7; 8 bases line up with TRBD2. Germline V CDR1 and CDR2: MNHEY, SVGAGI. The CDR3 sequence is 15 residues long. The trim removed 6 bases at V and 5 bases at J, leaving 12 bases unmatched. The chain's CDR3 is CASSLSSGRAHEQYF. The CDR3, as DNA: TGTGCCAGCAGCTTAAGCTCCGGGAGGGCCCACGAGCAGTACTTC.

The chain joins TRBV30 to TRBJ1-3; D might be TRBD1 (5 bases). Germline V gene sequence: CDR1 GTSNPN, CDR2 SVGIG (reference sequence). The CDR3 spans 15 residues. V lost 4 bases and J 0 bases, leaving 13 bases between the germline ends. This CDR3 reads CAWMGRGDSGNTIYF. Written as DNA, the CDR3 is TGTGCCTGGATGGGGAGGGGCGACTCTGGAAACACCATATATTTT.

This clone was detected only a few times. The rearrangement joins TRBV19 to TRBJ2-1, with a possible D match to TRBD1 (6 bases). Trimming cost V 3 bases and J 2 bases, with 11 bases left between them. From germline, CDR1 is LNHDA and CDR2 SQIVND (reference sequence). The length of the CDR3 is 15 residues. CDR3 in amino acids: CASSIRTEAYNEQFF. CDR3 bases: TGTGCCAGTAGTATTCGGACAGAAGCCTACAATGAGCAGTTCTTC.

The chain carries TRBV7-8 and TRBJ1-3; weak D call: TRBD1 (5 bases). The CDR3 loop spans 14 amino acids. Germline V gene data show CDR1 as SGHVS and CDR2 as FQNEAQ. Trimming left V 1 base short and J 1 base short, with 5 bases between. The CDR3 bases are TGTGCCAGCAGCTTAGAGGGGTCTGGAAACACCATATATTTT. Protein product: CASSLEGSGNTIYF.

The chain joins TRBV4-2 to TRBJ1-2; D is possibly TRBD1 (5 bases). Germline CDR1 is LGHNA and CDR2 is YNFKEQ. This CDR3 spans 15 amino acids. V lost 0 bases and J 8 bases, leaving 16 bases between the germline ends. Written as DNA, the CDR3 is TGTGCCAGCAGCCAAGATCTGGGGCTGGCGGAGGGCTACACCTTC. Residues: CASSQDLGLAEGYTF.

The chain carries TRBV7-9 and TRBJ1-2, with D tentatively TRBD1 (5 bases). Trimming shortened V by 5 bases and J by 5 bases, and 18 bases separated the two germline ends. Germline loops: CDR1 SEHNR, CDR2 FQNEAQ (reference sequence). CDR3 length: 15 amino acids. The CDR3 protein is CASSKNDGGWYGYTF. The CDR3 DNA sequence: TGTGCCAGCAGCAAAAACGACGGGGGGTGGTATGGCTACACCTTC. Drawing the rest from reference TRBV7-9 and TRBJ1-2, the complete variable domain is DTGVSQNPRHKITKRGQNVTFRCDPISEHNRLYWYRQTLGQGPEFLTYFQNEAQLEKSRLLSDRFSAERPKGSFSTLEIQRTEQGDSAMYLCASSKNDGGWYGYTFGSGTRLTVV.

This chain uses TRBV9 with TRBJ1-3; TRBD1 matches 9 bases. The CDR3 extends over 16 amino acids. Germline trimming cut 2 bases from V and 1 base from J; bases unmatched to any gene: 4. Germline V gene lookup returns CDR1 SGDLS and CDR2 YYNGEE. This CDR3 reads CASSVKGQGSGNTIYF. CDR3 coding DNA: TGTGCCAGCAGCGTGAAAGGACAGGGGTCTGGAAACACCATATATTTT.

The V call is TRBV7-2, the J call TRBJ1-3, with 9 nucleotides matching TRBD1. This CDR3 spans 17 amino acids. From germline, CDR1 is SGHTA and CDR2 FQGNSA. The trim removed 6 bases at V and 0 bases at J, leaving 9 bases unmatched. As DNA, the CDR3 is TGTGCCAGCAGACCCCCGACAGGGGGGAGCTCTGGAAACACCATATATTTT. Translated, it gives CASRPPTGGSSGNTIYF. Full variable domain (missing parts from reference TRBV7-2 and TRBJ1-3): GAGVSQSPSNKVTEKGKDVELRCDPISGHTALYWYRQSLGQGLEFLIYFQGNSAPDKSGLPSDRFSAERTGGSVSTLTIQRTQQEDSAVYLCASRPPTGGSSGNTIYFGEGSWLTVV.

The rearrangement links TRBV7-3 to TRBJ2-2, with 9 bases fitting TRBD2. This CDR3 comprises 16 residues. CDR1 is SGHTA and CDR2 is FQGTGA in the germline V gene. V shed 0 bases and J 3 bases; nucleotides not matched to a gene: 2. For the CDR3, the DNA is TGTGCCAGCAGCTTAACTAGCGGGGGTTACACCGGGGAGCTGTTTTTT. It specifies CASSLTSGGYTGELFF.

This chain connects TRBV21-1 to TRBJ2-7; TRBD2 was called by the table and not checked on the DNA. TRBV21-1 is termed a pseudogene. The CDR3 loop spans 18 amino acids. The CDR3, as DNA: TGTGCCAGCAGCAAAGATAGAGGACTAGCGGGGGCTACCTACGAGCAGTACTTC. It is translated as CASSKDRGLAGATYEQYF.